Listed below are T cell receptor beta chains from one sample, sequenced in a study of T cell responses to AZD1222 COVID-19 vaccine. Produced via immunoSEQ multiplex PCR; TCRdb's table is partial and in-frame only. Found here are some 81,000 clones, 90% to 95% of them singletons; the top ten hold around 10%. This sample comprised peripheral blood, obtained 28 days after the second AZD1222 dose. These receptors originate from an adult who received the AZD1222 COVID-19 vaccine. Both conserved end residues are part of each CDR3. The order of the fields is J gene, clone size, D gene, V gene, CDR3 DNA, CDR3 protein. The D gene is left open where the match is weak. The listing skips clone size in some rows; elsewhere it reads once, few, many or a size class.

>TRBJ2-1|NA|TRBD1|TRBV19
TGTGCCAGTAGCAGGGGGAGCTCCTACAATGAGCAGTTCTTC
CASSRGSSYNEQFF
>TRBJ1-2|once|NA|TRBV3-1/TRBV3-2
TGTGCCAGCAGCCAAGGGGTTTCGAACTATGGCTACACCTTC
CASSQGVSNYGYTF
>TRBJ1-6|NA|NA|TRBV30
TGTGCCTGGAGTGGGGGGGGGCTTTCACCCCTCCACTTT
CAWSGGGLSPLHF
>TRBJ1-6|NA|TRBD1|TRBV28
TGTGCCAGCACCGACGGACAGGGCGACTCACCCCTCCACTTT
CASTDGQGDSPLHF
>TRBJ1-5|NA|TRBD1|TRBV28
TGTGCCAGCAGTTTGAGTGGATCGGGACAGTATCAGCCCCAGCATTTT
CASSLSGSGQYQPQHF
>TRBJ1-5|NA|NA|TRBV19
TGTGCCAGTAAGCCCACAACCCGTGGTGGCAATCAGCCCCAGCATTTT
CASKPTTRGGNQPQHF
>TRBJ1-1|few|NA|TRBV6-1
TGTGCCAGCAGTGAAGCCGGGGTAGGAACTGAAGCTTTCTTT
CASSEAGVGTEAFF
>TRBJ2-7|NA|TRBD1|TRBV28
TGTGCCAGCAGTTATGGGACAGGGGGATACGAGCAGTACTTC
CASSYGTGGYEQYF
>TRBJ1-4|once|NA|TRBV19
TGTGCCAGTAGGGACAGAACTAATGAAAAACTGTTTTTT
CASRDRTNEKLFF
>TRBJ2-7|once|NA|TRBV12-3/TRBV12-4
TGTGCCAGCAGTTCAGGGGACCGAGGGGACTTC
CASSSGDRGDF